This T cell receptor (beta chain) was profiled in a study of human T cells and chemical hapten exposure. The wider study: Per-sample TCR yields varied mainly from small pooled library volume differences. The study, taken as a whole, reports: Counts of TCRs above 1 in 1000 frequency stayed unchanged with DPC sensitization.

Time point described: healthy volunteer bleed at 2 weeks. Total RNA was isolated from whole blood that had not been fractionated. The library put unique molecular identifiers onto individual cDNA molecules. One entry per CDR3 protein, called by TCRdb with MiXCR from the RACE reads. Among roughly 130,000 distinct CDR3 sequences listed, about 8.2% were seen once. Germline values: CDR1 DFQATT, CDR2 SNEGSKA (reference sequence). The CDR3 covers 16 residues. Trimming took off 0 bases at V and 4 bases at J, with 18 bases between the two ends. This clonotype was counted many times. What it binds is not known. The V call is TRBV20-1, the J call TRBJ1-2; no reliable D call. Sequencing was performed on whole blood. This TCR came from a male donor in good health. Some clones in this sample may be carry-over from other donors' samples. CDR3 residues: CSARDSGNLDIYGYTF. Here the CDR3 DNA reads TGCAGTGCTAGAGATTCCGGGAATTTAGATATCTATGGCTACACCTTC.